Reported below is one T cell receptor beta chain. Its antigen is unidentified. The repertoire was sequenced with immunoSEQ multiplex PCR; TCRdb's copy has only in-frame clones and lacks some. The data hold 2 million to 3 million clones, with over 85% observed a single time. V lost 7 bases to trimming and J lost 4 bases; unmatched junction nucleotides: 1. Germline CDR1 and CDR2: SGDLS and YYNGEE. The length of the CDR3 is 12 residues. This specimen comes from a study of shared clonotypes between healthy human individuals. Study-wide results and limits: Incomplete sequencing of sorted subsets was indicated by rarefaction despite large depth.

The chain couples TRBV9 to TRBJ2-2, with 7 bases identical to TRBD2. This clonotype originated in a man younger than 35 in good health. Some clones in this sample may be carry-over from other donors' samples. The sequencing sample was made of naive CD4+ T cells from PBMCs. As for subset: CD45RA+ positively selected. CDR3 residues: CASGRGTGELFF. The DNA for the CDR3 is TGTGCCAGCGGGAGGGGCACCGGGGAGCTGTTTTTT.